This T cell receptor beta chain was retrieved from a study of blood T cell repertoires in COVID-19. Study-wide context: The United States, Italy and Spain provided the acute and convalescent COVID-19 samples. From T cells, B-cell-depleted T cells, or PBMCs came the material, which was cDNA or gDNA.

The V end lost 0 bases, the J end lost 2 bases, and 7 bases lay between the germline ends. CDR1 and CDR2 (germline): LGHDT, YNNKEL (reference sequence). CDR3 size: 14 residues. In the source study's methods: Estimation of nucleated cell counts was performed using reference gene primer amplification. Clones were sequenced by immunoSEQ multiplex PCR, and TCRdb holds only the in-frame ones, with some missing. From that table come the V and J calls and clone size; the DNA was used to work out D and trimming. Of about 75,000 clones in the sample, approximately 85% were seen once. The chain has TRBV3-1 (or the pseudogene TRBV3-2) and TRBJ1-1; no clear D gene. The receptor comes from an elderly woman with active or convalescent COVID-19. The sequencing input was peripheral blood. The CDR3 DNA reads TGTGCCAGCAGCCAAGAGTACGGTAACACTGAAGCTTTCTTT. This encodes CASSQEYGNTEAFF.